This T cell receptor beta chain came from a study of identical twins. Trimming stripped 7 bases from V and 7 bases from J, with 16 bases between. This CDR3 has 14 residues. Germline V CDR1 and CDR2: SGHVS, FQNEAQ. One entry per CDR3 protein, called by TCRdb with MiXCR from the 5' RACE reads. The profile shows a few hundred thousand distinct CDR3 sequences, roughly 9% of them singletons. This clonotype was detected many times. The clonotype originates from a woman between 50 and 59 years old in good health. The sample comprised naive T cells sorted from blood. The chain couples TRBV7-8 to TRBJ1-4; D may be TRBD1 (5 bases). The CDR3 here is CASIPGWLPEKLFF. DNA for the CDR3: TGTGCCAGCATCCCAGGGTGGTTGCCTGAAAAACTGTTTTTT.